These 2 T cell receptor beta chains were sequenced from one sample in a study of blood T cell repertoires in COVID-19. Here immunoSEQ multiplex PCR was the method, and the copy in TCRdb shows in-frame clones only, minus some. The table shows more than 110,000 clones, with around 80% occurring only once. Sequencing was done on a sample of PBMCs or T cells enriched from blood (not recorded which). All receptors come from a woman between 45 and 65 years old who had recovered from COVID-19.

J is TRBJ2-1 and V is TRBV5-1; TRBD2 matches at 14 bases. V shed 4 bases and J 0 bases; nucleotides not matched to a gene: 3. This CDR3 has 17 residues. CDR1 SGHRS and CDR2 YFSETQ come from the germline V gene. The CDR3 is CASSRTSGGISYNEQFF. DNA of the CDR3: TGCGCCAGCAGCAGGACTAGCGGGGGGATCTCCTACAATGAGCAGTTCTTC.

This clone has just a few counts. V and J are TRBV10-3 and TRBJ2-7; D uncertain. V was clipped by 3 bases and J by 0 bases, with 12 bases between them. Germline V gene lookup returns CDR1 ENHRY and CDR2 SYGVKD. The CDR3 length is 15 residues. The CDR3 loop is CAISDGQAPSYEQYV. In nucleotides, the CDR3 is TGTGCCATCAGTGACGGCCAGGCCCCCTCCTACGAGCAGTACGTC.